The T cell receptor beta chain described here comes from a study of control samples from healthy donors and cancer patients (TCRdb year 2020). Library preparation was by the immunoSEQ multiplex PCR assay. TCRdb holds this immuneACCESS table with in-frame rearrangements only. Some clones are missing; in checked studies, unresolved V genes explain under half, and the rest has no known cause. The sample table holds 170,000 or so clones, of which 80% to 95% were seen once. The ten largest clones take up just over 2% of the sample. Between the V and J ends, shortened by 6 bases and 5 bases respectively, the junction contains 16 bases. Reading from cysteine to phenylalanine, the CDR3 counts 14 amino acids. CDR3 DNA is the only sequence kept; it has 42 bases, read in frame from the first base. The CDR1 and CDR2 encoded by the germline V gene (reference sequence) are LNHDA and SQIVND. Points on this clone: Its target antigen remains unknown. No much larger clone is present one base from it, and per-base qualities are unavailable.

Sequencing was done on a sample of blood. The rearranged segments are TRBV19 and TRBJ1-2; too little of a D gene remains to name it. The TCR sequence derives from a woman in her forties in good health. At the DNA level, the sequence is TGTGCCAGTAGCGCCCGGATGGGTTTGTATGGCTACACCTTC. It encodes CASSARMGLYGYTF.